This T cell receptor beta chain came from a study of blood T cell repertoires in COVID-19. Study details: Sources were T cells, B-cell-depleted T cells, or PBMCs; the material itself was cDNA or gDNA.

Trimming pared 1 base from V and 6 bases from J, leaving 16 bases between. This CDR3 has 15 residues. Germline V gene data show CDR1 as SGHTA and CDR2 as FQGNSA. Original analysis: For nucleated cells, counts were estimated from reference gene primer amplification. Profiling relied on immunoSEQ multiplex PCR, and the TCRdb table lists in-frame clones only, not all of them. The V and J calls and clone size come from that table; D and trimming were worked out from the DNA. This sample has more than 95,000 clones; about four fifths occur once, and the top ten carry 10% to 15%. The source of this sequence is a man in his 60s with acute or convalescent COVID-19. Sequencing was performed on peripheral blood. The rearrangement joins TRBV7-2 to TRBJ2-7, with D tentatively TRBD2 (6 bases). The CDR3 bases are TGTGCCAGCAGCTTAGGGGCGGGGTTGGCCGTCGAGCAGTACTTC. This gives the protein CASSLGAGLAVEQYF.